The 8 T cell receptor beta chains below come from one sample, sequenced in a study of T cells in Graves' hyperthyroidism and ophthalmopathy. Regions amplified from RNA transcripts were the TCR beta CDR3 regions. HTBI primers were employed in a first-round RT-PCR of the TCR CDR3. TCRdb reanalysed the multiplex PCR reads using MiXCR and keeps one entry per CDR3 protein. The sample gives roughly 100,000 distinct CDR3 sequences, 51% of which show up once; around 30% is in the top ten. The sequenced sample was blood. The receptors come from a woman in her 40s with Graves' hyperthyroidism.

This clonotype is a singleton in its sample. The V call is TRBV2, the J call TRBJ2-2; 12 bases fit TRBD2. This CDR3 is 16 amino acids long. The junction had 11 bases not matched to a gene; V was cut back by 10 bases and J by 5 bases. The V gene's germline CDR1 is SNHLY and CDR2 FYNNEI. DNA of the CDR3: TGTGCCATCCTGCTAGCGGGAGGGCCCTATACCGGGGAGCTGTTTTTT. Amino acid sequence: CAILLAGGPYTGELFF.

The rearrangement uses TRBV7-8 and TRBJ1-6, with TRBD1 as a possible D gene (6 bases). The CDR3 extends over 14 amino acids. Germline-derived CDR1 and CDR2 are SGHVS and FQNEAQ. Deletions cut 4 bases from V and 9 bases from J, with 13 bases between. CDR3 DNA: TGTGCCAGCAGCTCGGGGGGGGGCCGTTCACCCCTCCACTTT. It specifies CASSSGGGRSPLHF.

Concerning this clonotype: One junction end disagrees with the germline gene, perhaps due to a read error. The gene calls are TRBV25-1 and TRBJ2-5; 7 bases map to TRBD1. Germline assignment: CDR1 MGHDK and CDR2 SYGVNS. This CDR3 is built from 14 residues. CDR3 sequence: CASSARGLVETQCF. The DNA of the CDR3 is TGTGCCAGCAGTGCGAGGGGGCTCGTGGAGACCCAGTGCTTC. Full variable domain (missing parts from reference TRBV25-1 and TRBJ2-5): EADIYQTPRYLVIGTGKKITLECSQTMGHDKMYWYQQDPGMELHLIHYSYGVNSTEKGDLSSESTVSRIRTEHFPLTLESARPSHTSQYLCASSARGLVETQCFGPGTRLLVL.

The chain combines TRBV5-1 with TRBJ2-2; D may be TRBD2 (6 bases). CDR3 length: 18 amino acids. CDR1 is SGHRS, CDR2 YFSETQ, per germline. Trimming removed 1 base from V and 4 bases from J, with 20 bases in between. The CDR3 is CASSLQGRREGATGELFF. Here the CDR3 DNA reads TGCGCCAGCAGCTTGCAGGGACGGCGGGAAGGCGCCACCGGGGAGCTGTTTTTT.

This clonotype has ten or more counts. The chain uses TRBV13 and TRBJ2-7; 9 nucleotides align to TRBD1. Trimming removed 4 bases from V and 5 bases from J; junction bases left unmatched: 6. The CDR3 length is 14 residues. Per the germline V gene, CDR1 is PRHDT and CDR2 is FYEKMQ (reference sequence). The CDR3 bases are TGTGCCAGCAGCTGGACAGGGGAGGTGGACGAGCAGTACTTC. It is translated as CASSWTGEVDEQYF.

The chain employs TRBV7-9 and TRBJ1-5; D is uncertain. CDR3 length: 12 amino acids. Germline V CDR1 and CDR2: SEHNR, FQNEAQ (reference sequence). Between the trimmed V and J ends, which lost 5 bases and 11 bases, there was a span of 13 bases. The CDR3 DNA reads TGTGCCAGCAGCGCCCAGACCGGGACCCAGCATTTT. This translates into CASSAQTGTQHF. Filled out from reference TRBV7-9 and TRBJ1-5, the complete variable domain reads DTGVSQNPRHKITKRGQNVTFRCDPISEHNRLYWYRQTLGQGPEFLTYFQNEAQLEKSRLLSDRFSAERPKGSFSTLEIQRTEQGDSAMYLCASSAQTGTQHFGDGTRLSIL.

This clonotype was seen at least ten times. V and J are TRBV29-1 and TRBJ1-1, with TRBD1 matching over 9 bases. In germline, CDR1 is SQVTM, CDR2 ANQGSEA. The length of the CDR3 is 16 residues. The J segment lost 5 bases and the V segment lost 5 bases, leaving 15 bases of the junction unmatched. CDR3 loop: CSVFSDRDRAGTEAFF. In DNA, the CDR3 is TGCAGCGTTTTCTCTGATAGGGACAGGGCGGGGACTGAAGCTTTCTTT. Together with reference TRBV29-1 and TRBJ1-1, the CDR3 gives the full variable domain: SAVISQKPSRDICQRGTSLTIQCQVDSQVTMMFWYRQQPGQSLTLIATANQGSEATYESGFVIDKFPISRPNLTFSTLTVSNMSPEDSSIYLCSVFSDRDRAGTEAFFGQGTRLTVV.

This clonotype has just a few counts. CDR3 bases: TGTGCCAGCAGCTTTAGTCTGACAGGGCTCCACGAGCAGTACTTC. Its translation is CASSFSLTGLHEQYF. This sequence joins TRBV7-6 and TRBJ2-7, with 7 nucleotides matching TRBD1. J gave up 5 bases and V 3 bases, and 10 bases lay outside the gene matches. Germline-derived CDR1 and CDR2 are SGHVS and FNYEAQ. CDR3 size: 15 residues.